In its sample, the clone carrying this T cell receptor beta chain was seen many times. Its specificity is not known. This record comes from a study of identical twins. Broader study findings: Cord blood beta clonotypes present at high abundance carried fewer insertions; no such pattern appeared in memory repertoires. The models systematically underestimated how much out-of-frame TCR alpha was shared in monozygotic twins.

Each CDR3 protein is one row after TCRdb ran MiXCR on the 5' RACE reads. The table includes nearly 250,000 distinct CDR3 sequences, about 7% detected once. In addition, the sample was reused for a study of yellow fever vaccine responses in identical twins.

The sample consisted of memory (CD45RO+) T cells sorted from blood. This TCR was recovered from a woman younger than 30 in good health.

In DNA form, the CDR3 reads TGTGCCAGCAGAACTAAAGAGAACACTGAAGCTTTCTTT. Its translation is CASRTKENTEAFF. This chain joins TRBV6-6 and TRBJ1-1; D remains unclear. Looked up from germline, CDR1 is MNHNY and CDR2 is SVGAGI (reference sequence). This CDR3 is built from 13 residues. V lost 6 bases and J lost 1, with 9 bases in between.